The source of this TCR beta chain is a study of T-cell reconstitution after alpha-beta-depleted transplantation in children. Findings of the study overall: In some patients, recipient T cells and intrathymic progenitors surviving conditioning explained high day-60 diversity. Reports say that about two months after transplant, the alpha-beta T cells came out of several hundred graft clones that had expanded. The authors attributed T-cell counts and diversity one year after transplant mostly to newly produced T cells.

This clonotype turned up a few times. As yet, its antigen is unknown. Unique molecular identifiers were used in preparing the TCRbeta library. MiXCR was run by TCRdb on the PCR reads, yielding one entry per CDR3 protein. Altogether 300,000 to 350,000 distinct CDR3 sequences are present, 15% to 20% being singletons, with the ten largest covering roughly 41%. The germline V and J ends were trimmed by 2 bases and 5 bases, with 8 bases remaining between them. The CDR3 has 13 amino acids. Germline V gives CDR1 SGHRS, CDR2 YFSETQ. The sample in question was PBMCs, mostly from graft donor cells, obtained 360 days after TCRalphabeta/CD19-depleted stem cell transplant. This chain uses TRBV5-1 with TRBJ1-5; D unclear. The sequence came from a male patient aged 2 to 9 who had a stem cell transplant for acute lymphoblastic leukemia, so the T cells may come from the graft donor. CDR3 protein: CASSFNGDQPQHF. The CDR3 DNA follows: TGCGCCAGCAGCTTTAATGGGGATCAGCCCCAGCATTTT.